A single sample is the source of the 5 T cell receptor beta chains below, sequenced in a study of shared clonotypes between healthy human individuals. Clones were sequenced by immunoSEQ multiplex PCR, and TCRdb holds only the in-frame ones, with some missing. The sample lists over a million clones; roughly 96% were seen once. The sample taken for sequencing was naive CD4+ T cells sorted from blood. Subset specified: CD45RA+ positively selected. These TCRs come from a man aged 25 to 40 in good health.

The chain carries TRBV28 and TRBJ2-1; tentatively, D is TRBD2 (6 bases). Per germline, CDR1 MDHEN and CDR2 SYDVKM. This CDR3 is 14 amino acids long. Between the trimmed V and J ends, which lost 8 bases and 0 bases, there was a span of 11 bases. Here the CDR3 DNA reads TGTGCCAGCGGGAGGCCTAGCTCCTACAATGAGCAGTTCTTC. Protein sequence: CASGRPSSYNEQFF.

Points on this clone: Other nucleotide sequences from this sample produce the same CDR3. The chain combines TRBV9 with TRBJ2-1; 10 bases line up with TRBD1. The CDR3 sequence is 16 residues long. Germline values: CDR1 SGDLS, CDR2 YYNGEE. Trimming cost V 0 bases and J 4 bases; bases outside gene matches: 4. In nucleotides, the CDR3 is TGTGCCAGCAGCGTAGCGGGGACAGGGGTATACAATGAGCAGTTCTTC. Its protein is CASSVAGTGVYNEQFF.

The gene calls are TRBV18 and TRBJ1-2, with D hard to call. V gave up 2 bases and J gave up 1 base, with 8 bases separating them. The V gene's germline CDR1 is KGHSH and CDR2 LQKENI. The CDR3 has 14 residues. The CDR3 DNA reads TGTGCCAGCTCACCAGAAAAGGGTAACTATGGCTACACCTTC. It encodes CASSPEKGNYGYTF.

This chain joins TRBV5-1 and TRBJ1-2; tentatively, D is TRBD1 (5 bases). Germline lookup yields CDR1 SGHRS and CDR2 YFSETQ. The ends were cut back, 0 bases at V and 7 bases at J, with 13 bases in the middle. The CDR3 covers 14 residues. CDR3 DNA: TGCGCCAGCAGCTTGGATGGTCAGGGAGGTGGCTACACCTTC. Translating gives CASSLDGQGGGYTF.

The chain couples TRBV5-1 to TRBJ2-5; 7 bases are a match to TRBD1. The J segment lost 5 bases and the V segment lost 2 bases, leaving 12 bases of the junction unmatched. Germline V CDR1 and CDR2: SGHRS, YFSETQ. The CDR3 is 16 residues long. The CDR3 nucleotides are TGCGCCAGCAGCTTAGGGACAGAAAATTTGTGGGAGACCCAGTACTTC. Translation gives CASSLGTENLWETQYF.